These 15 T cell receptor beta chains were sequenced from one sample in a study of cytotoxic CD8 clonotypes in ibrutinib-treated CLL listed by TCRdb under 2021. According to the study, the label for this sample's time point signals: around 25 months on ibrutinib. The protocol used for the library was the immunoSEQ multiplex PCR assay. TCRdb re-hosts the immuneACCESS table, in-frame sequences only. Its copies lack some clones; in the studies checked, an unresolved V gene accounts for under half of them, and the cause for the rest is not known. This sample holds hundreds of thousands of clones; roughly 74% were observed only once. The ten largest account for 15% of the sample. The starting material was PBMCs, obtained after 24 months of ibrutinib treatment. The receptors originated from a human donor with chronic lymphocytic leukemia.

This chain's CDR3 is CASRAGTSGYEQYF. In nucleotides, the CDR3 is TGTGCCAGCAGAGCCGGGACTAGCGGATACGAGCAGTACTTC. The chain recombines TRBV28 with TRBJ2-7; 11 bases fit TRBD2. The CDR3 consists of 14 residues. The V segment lost 6 bases and the J segment 4 bases; nucleotides outside the gene matches: 5. From germline, CDR1 is MDHEN and CDR2 SYDVKM.

A note on this clone: Its ends do not fully match the called genes, so a read error is possible. Other DNA sequences in the sample encode the same CDR3. This chain joins TRBV7-2 and TRBJ2-7, with TRBD1 matching 11 bases. CDR3 length: 18 residues. Germline CDR1 is SGHTA and CDR2 is FQGNSA. The CDR3 here is CASSRWAPGQGADYEQYF. Written as DNA, the CDR3 is TGCGCCAGCAGCCGATGGGCCCCAGGACAGGGGGCAGACTACGAGCAGTACTTC.

The chain uses TRBV28 and TRBJ1-5, with D perhaps matching TRBD1 (5 bases). V lost 8 bases, J lost 3 bases, and 20 bases lay in between. This CDR3 is 16 amino acids long. Germline loops: CDR1 MDHEN, CDR2 SYDVKM. This CDR3 reads CASGGFLQASNQPQHF. The CDR3 DNA follows: TGTGCCAGCGGGGGGTTCCTACAGGCCTCCAATCAGCCCCAGCATTTT.

The CDR3 is CASSARGLAGADTQYF. CDR3 DNA sequence: TGTGCCAGCAGCGCCCGAGGACTAGCGGGAGCAGATACGCAGTATTTT. V gene TRBV7-3 combines with J gene TRBJ2-3; 13 nucleotides match TRBD2. CDR1 and CDR2 (germline): SGHTA, FQGTGA. The junction had 6 bases not matched to a gene; V was cut back by 5 bases and J by 4 bases. The CDR3 runs 16 residues.

The CDR3 coding sequence is TGTGCCAGCAGCGTTAGACCCAGGGGAGGCGGAATCAACACTGAAGCTTTCTTT. It specifies CASSVRPRGGGINTEAFF. V usage is TRBV9 and J usage is TRBJ1-1, with D maybe TRBD1 (6 bases). V lost 2 bases, J lost 2 bases, and 22 bases lay in between. The CDR3 covers 18 residues. Per germline, CDR1 SGDLS and CDR2 YYNGEE.

This chain links TRBV5-1 with TRBJ2-1, with D perhaps matching TRBD2 (5 bases). The CDR3 runs to 12 residues. Between the trimmed V and J ends, which lost 6 bases and 2 bases, there was a span of 6 bases. The germline CDR1 and CDR2 sequences are SGHRS and YFSETQ. CDR3 nucleotides: TGCGCCAGCACACTAGCCTACAATGAGCAGTTCTTC. Its protein is CASTLAYNEQFF.

This clone was seen only a few times. The germline gene is not matched at one end of the junction; a read error may be the cause. The chain links TRBV7-7 to TRBJ2-5; the match to TRBD2 covers 11 bases. In germline, CDR1 is SSHAT, CDR2 FNYEAQ (reference sequence). The CDR3 is 16 amino acids. CDR3 amino acids: CASSLGVAGGRETQYF. The CDR3 nucleotides are TGTGCTAGCAGCTTAGGAGTAGCGGGAGGGCGAGAGACCCAGTACTTC.

This sequence joins TRBV16 and TRBJ2-3, with TRBD2 matching 9 bases. CDR1 KGHSY and CDR2 FQNENV come from the germline V gene. This CDR3 has 17 residues. Trimming at V came to 2 bases and at J to 3 bases, leaving 9 bases not matched to a gene. The CDR3: CASSQHGSSGTTDTQYF. CDR3 DNA sequence: TGTGCCAGCAGCCAACACGGGTCTAGCGGGACTACAGATACGCAGTATTTT. The full variable domain, completed using reference TRBV16 and TRBJ2-3, is GEEVAQTPKHLVRGEGQKAKLYCAPIKGHSYVFWYQQVLKNEFKFLISFQNENVFDETGMPKERFSAKCLPNSPCSLEIQATKLEDSAVYFCASSQHGSSGTTDTQYFGPGTRLTVL.

The chain joins TRBV14 to TRBJ2-7, with TRBD2 matching over 11 bases. This CDR3 comprises 14 residues. After removal of 2 bases from V and 4 bases from J, the junction contained 1 base not matched to a gene. Germline CDR1 and CDR2: SGHDN and FVKESK. The CDR3 DNA reads TGTGCCAGCAGCCAAACTAGCGGGAGTTACGAGCAGTACTTC. Translating gives CASSQTSGSYEQYF. Full variable domain (remainder filled in from reference TRBV14 and TRBJ2-7): EAGVTQFPSHSVIEKGQTVTLRCDPISGHDNLYWYRRVMGKEIKFLLHFVKESKQDESGMPNNRFLAERTGGTYSTLKVQPAELEDSGVYFCASSQTSGSYEQYFGPGTRLTVT.

The chain has TRBV7-6 and TRBJ1-5, with 9 bases that match TRBD1. The CDR3 is made up of 15 amino acids. V lost 1 base, J lost 4 bases, and 2 bases stayed unmatched. CDR1 is SGHVS, CDR2 FNYEAQ, per germline. The CDR3 reads CASSLGGTGNQPQHF. Written as DNA, the CDR3 is TGTGCCAGCAGCTTAGGGGGGACAGGGAATCAGCCCCAGCATTTT. Together with reference TRBV7-6 and TRBJ1-5, the CDR3 gives the full variable domain: GAGVSQSPRYKVTKRGQDVALRCDPISGHVSLYWYRQALGQGPEFLTYFNYEAQQDKSGLPNDRFSAERPEGSISTLTIQRTEQRDSAMYRCASSLGGTGNQPQHFGDGTRLSIL.

V gene TRBV4-2 combines with J gene TRBJ1-5, with 9 bases lining up with TRBD1. Trimming at V came to 0 bases and at J to 2 bases, leaving 2 bases not matched to a gene. In germline, CDR1 is LGHNA, CDR2 YNFKEQ. The CDR3 loop spans 16 amino acids. CDR3 residues: CASSQDRDRGNQPQHF. In DNA form, the CDR3 reads TGTGCCAGCAGCCAAGATCGGGACAGGGGCAATCAGCCCCAGCATTTT.

This chain uses TRBV4-3 with TRBJ2-7; D uncertain. From germline, CDR1 is LGHNA and CDR2 YSLEER. The CDR3 runs 13 residues. V was cut by 0 bases and J by 3 bases, with 6 bases left in between. The CDR3 sequence is CASSQDLLYEQYF. In DNA form, the CDR3 reads TGCGCCAGCAGCCAAGACCTTCTCTACGAGCAGTACTTC.

V usage is TRBV5-1 and J usage is TRBJ2-1; possible D gene TRBD1, 5 bases. Germline V gene data show CDR1 as SGHRS and CDR2 as YFSETQ. The CDR3 has 15 residues. Trimming took 7 bases from V and 0 from J, leaving 14 bases between them. The CDR3 loop is CASRADTTSYNEQFF. The CDR3 DNA reads as TGCGCCAGCCGTGCGGACACTACCTCCTACAATGAGCAGTTCTTC.

This clone was counted between two and nine times. The chain links TRBV27 to TRBJ2-7, with 13 bases lining up with TRBD2. The CDR3 extends over 16 amino acids. Germline values: CDR1 MNHEY, CDR2 SMNVEV (reference sequence). V was pared by 5 bases and J by 2 bases, with 6 bases of the junction left unmatched. The CDR3: CASSLLAGGTPYEQYF. Here the CDR3 DNA reads TGTGCCAGCAGTCTACTAGCGGGAGGGACCCCCTACGAGCAGTACTTC.

V gene TRBV27 combines with J gene TRBJ2-3, with TRBD1 identical over 11 bases. CDR1 and CDR2 (germline): MNHEY, SMNVEV (reference sequence). Unmatched junction bases numbered 6, after V lost 6 bases and J lost 4 bases. The CDR3 has 15 amino acids. For the CDR3, the DNA is TGTGCCAGCAGGGAGGGACAGGGGGTGGCAGATACGCAGTATTTT. Translated: CASREGQGVADTQYF.